The 11 T cell receptor beta chains presented below share a single source sample, sequenced in a study of blood T cell repertoires in COVID-19. Some clones are missing from TCRdb's copy, which holds only in-frame ones; the method was immunoSEQ multiplex PCR. The repertoire has roughly 280,000 clones, 80% to 90% of them found once; the top ten carry approximately 2.5%. Sequences were obtained from PBMCs or T cells enriched from blood (not recorded which). The receptors come from a young woman who had recovered from COVID-19.

The V and J genes are TRBV2 and TRBJ1-6; 10 bases line up with TRBD1. The CDR3 runs 16 residues. Germline CDR1 SNHLY, CDR2 FYNNEI. J lost 6 bases, V lost 5 bases, and 7 bases had no gene match. Written as DNA, the CDR3 is TGTGCCAGCAGTTTGACAGGGGGCGCGACTAATTCACCCCTCCACTTT. It encodes CASSLTGGATNSPLHF.

V usage is TRBV5-1 and J usage is TRBJ1-1; D is possibly TRBD1 (6 bases). With 4 bases removed from V and 0 bases from J, the gap between germline ends came to 10 bases. The germline CDR1 and CDR2 sequences are SGHRS and YFSETQ. This CDR3 spans 14 amino acids. The CDR3 bases are TGCGCCAGCAGCGGGGGCCCTATGAACACTGAAGCTTTCTTT. Translation: CASSGGPMNTEAFF.

The V and J genes are TRBV20-1 and TRBJ1-2; no clear D. The CDR3 covers 12 residues. Between the trimmed V and J ends, which lost 3 bases and 0 bases, there was a span of 5 bases. Germline CDR1 reads DFQATT; CDR2 reads SNEGSKA (reference sequence). The CDR3, as DNA: TGCAGTGCTAGTTCTGCTAACTATGGCTACACCTTC. Residues: CSASSANYGYTF.

The chain employs TRBV10-1 and TRBJ1-5; the match to TRBD1 covers 9 bases. The germline gives CDR1 WNHNN, CDR2 SYGVQD (reference sequence). Trimming removed 8 bases from V and 3 bases from J; junction bases left unmatched: 11. CDR3 length: 16 residues. CDR3 protein: CASGYLRDRDNQPQHF. CDR3 DNA: TGCGCCAGCGGGTACCTCCGGGACAGGGACAATCAGCCCCAGCATTTT.

This clone appeared a single time. The chain is built from TRBV19 and TRBJ2-2, with a weak D call TRBD1 (6 bases). V was pared by 7 bases and J by 4 bases, with 13 bases between. CDR3 length: 14 residues. The germline gives CDR1 LNHDA, CDR2 SQIVND (reference sequence). CDR3 sequence: CASNLQGPTGELFF. The CDR3 DNA follows: TGTGCCAGTAACCTACAGGGCCCCACCGGGGAGCTGTTTTTT.

The chain recombines TRBV12-3 or TRBV12-4 with TRBJ1-2; TRBD1 aligns across 7 bases. After removal of 5 bases from V and 8 bases from J, the junction contained 8 bases not matched to a gene. CDR3 length: 13 amino acids. The DNA for the CDR3 is TGTGCCAGCAGTCCAACTAGACAGGGAGGCTACACCTTC. This gives the protein CASSPTRQGGYTF.

V usage is TRBV5-1 and J usage is TRBJ2-7; 8 bases line up with TRBD2. Germline V CDR1 and CDR2: SGHRS, YFSETQ. The CDR3 has 15 amino acids. J lost 4 bases, V lost 3 bases, and 9 bases had no gene match. The DNA for the CDR3 is TGCGCCAGCAGCTACAGCGGGGGCACCAGGTACGAGCAGTACTTC. It yields the protein CASSYSGGTRYEQYF.

The chain combines TRBV5-6 with TRBJ1-6; perhaps TRBD1 as D (6 bases). Germline CDR1 is SGHDT and CDR2 is YYEEEE. Trimming left V 4 bases short and J 6 bases short, with 17 bases between. The CDR3 runs to 16 residues. CDR3 bases: TGTGCCAGCAGCACCCTACAGGGTGGAGGTAATTCACCCCTCCACTTT. Translated, it gives CASSTLQGGGNSPLHF.

This clone has a single count. J is TRBJ1-2 and V is TRBV9; D may be TRBD1 (6 bases). Looked up from germline, CDR1 is SGDLS and CDR2 is YYNGEE. Trimming took off 0 bases at V and 6 bases at J, with 15 bases between the two ends. The CDR3 spans 15 residues. CDR3 in amino acids: CASSVAPQGFDGYTF. The DNA for the CDR3 is TGTGCCAGCAGCGTAGCCCCACAGGGTTTTGATGGCTACACCTTC.

The chain links TRBV19 to TRBJ1-5; no clear D. Germline assignment: CDR1 LNHDA and CDR2 SQIVND (reference sequence). V was shortened by 5 bases and J by 6 bases, with 11 bases between the two germline ends. The CDR3 spans 13 residues. The CDR3 is CASSPRHGQPQHF. In DNA, the CDR3 is TGTGCCAGTAGTCCCCGACATGGTCAGCCCCAGCATTTT.

V usage is TRBV19 and J usage is TRBJ1-1; 11 bases are a match to TRBD1. CDR1 and CDR2 from the germline V gene are LNHDA and SQIVND (reference sequence). The CDR3 runs to 14 residues. Unmatched junction bases numbered 7, after V lost 6 bases and J lost 7 bases. The CDR3 DNA follows: TGTGCCAGTAGAAGGGACAGGGGGAACCTTGAAGCTTTCTTT. It yields the protein CASRRDRGNLEAFF.